This T cell receptor (beta chain) comes out of a study of cytomegalovirus exposure and HLA in healthy donors. Findings of the study overall: Being productive about 87% or about 30% of the time was typical of most TCR beta V segments in an earlier analysis. Several of the most significant clusters appeared, in a later analysis, to be linked to common viral pathogens.

Per the germline V gene, CDR1 is SQVTM and CDR2 is ANQGSEA. CDR3 length equals 13 residues. The ends lost 0 bases at V and 5 bases at J; junction bases unmatched: 2. This clone has just one count. Its specificity is unknown. The PCR used 60 Vbeta and 13 Jbeta primers. Sequencing was performed with immunoSEQ multiplex PCR; in TCRdb, only in-frame clones are kept and a portion is missing. The data hold 200,000 or so clones, with around 79% observed a single time. Source material: PBMCs. This chain joins TRBV29-1 and TRBJ2-3, with 7 nucleotides matching TRBD1. This TCR was sampled from a man younger than 30 in good health and CMV-seronegative. The CDR3 spells CSVEEGGGDTQYF. Here the CDR3 DNA reads TGCAGCGTTGAAGAAGGGGGCGGAGATACGCAGTATTTT.